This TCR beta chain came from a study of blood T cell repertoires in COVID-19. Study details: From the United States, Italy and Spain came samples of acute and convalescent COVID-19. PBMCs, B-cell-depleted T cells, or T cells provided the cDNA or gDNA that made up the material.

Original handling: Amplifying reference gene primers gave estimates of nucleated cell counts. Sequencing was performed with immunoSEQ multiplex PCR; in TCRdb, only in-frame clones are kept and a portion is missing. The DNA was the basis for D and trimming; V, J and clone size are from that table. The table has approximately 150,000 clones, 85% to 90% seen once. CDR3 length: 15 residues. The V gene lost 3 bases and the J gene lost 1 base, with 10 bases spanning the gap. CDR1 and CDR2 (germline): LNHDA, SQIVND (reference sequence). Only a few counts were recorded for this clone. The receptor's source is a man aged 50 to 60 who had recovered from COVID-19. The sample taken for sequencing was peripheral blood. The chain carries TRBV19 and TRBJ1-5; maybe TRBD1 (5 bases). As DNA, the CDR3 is TGTGCCAGTAGTATCTCTGGGGCCAGCAATCAGCCCCAGCATTTT. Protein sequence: CASSISGASNQPQHF.